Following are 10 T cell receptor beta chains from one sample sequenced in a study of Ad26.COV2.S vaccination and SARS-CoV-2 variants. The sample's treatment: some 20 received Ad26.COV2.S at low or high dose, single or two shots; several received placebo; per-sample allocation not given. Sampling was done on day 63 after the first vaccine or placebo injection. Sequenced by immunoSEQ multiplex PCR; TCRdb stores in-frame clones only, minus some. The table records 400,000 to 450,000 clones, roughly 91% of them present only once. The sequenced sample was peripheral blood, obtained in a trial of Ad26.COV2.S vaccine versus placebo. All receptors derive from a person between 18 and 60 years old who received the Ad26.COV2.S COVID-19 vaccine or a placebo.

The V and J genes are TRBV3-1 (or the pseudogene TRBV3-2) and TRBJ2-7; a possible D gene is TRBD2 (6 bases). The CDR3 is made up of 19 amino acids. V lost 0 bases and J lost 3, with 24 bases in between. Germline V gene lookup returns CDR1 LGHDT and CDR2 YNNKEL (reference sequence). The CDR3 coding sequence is TGTGCCAGCAGCCAAGATATCGCCCCTCCGAGTAGCGGCAACTACGAGCAGTACTTC. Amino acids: CASSQDIAPPSSGNYEQYF.

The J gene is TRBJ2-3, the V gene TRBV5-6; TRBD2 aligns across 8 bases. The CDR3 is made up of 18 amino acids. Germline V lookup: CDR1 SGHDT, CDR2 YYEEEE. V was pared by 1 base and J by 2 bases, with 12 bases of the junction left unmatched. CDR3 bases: TGTGCCAGCAGCTTGTGGAGTAGGCGACTAGCGTCCACAGATACGCAGTATTTT. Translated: CASSLWSRRLASTDTQYF. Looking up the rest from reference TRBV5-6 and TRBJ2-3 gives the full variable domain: DAGVTQSPTHLIKTRGQQVTLRCSPKSGHDTVSWYQQALGQGPQFIFQYYEEEERQRGNFPDRFSGHQFPNYSSELNVNALLLGDSALYLCASSLWSRRLASTDTQYFGPGTRLTVL.

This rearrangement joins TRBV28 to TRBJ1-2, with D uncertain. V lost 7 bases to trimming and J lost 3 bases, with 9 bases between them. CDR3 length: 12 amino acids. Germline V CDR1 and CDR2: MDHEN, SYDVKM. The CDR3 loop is CASTGQYYGYTF. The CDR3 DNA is TGTGCCAGCACCGGTCAATACTATGGCTACACCTTC.

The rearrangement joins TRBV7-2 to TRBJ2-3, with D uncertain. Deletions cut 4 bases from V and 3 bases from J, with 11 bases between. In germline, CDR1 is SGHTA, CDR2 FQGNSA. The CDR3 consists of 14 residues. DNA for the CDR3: TGTGCCAGCAGCTCCGGACGGAATACAGATACGCAGTATTTT. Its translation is CASSSGRNTDTQYF.

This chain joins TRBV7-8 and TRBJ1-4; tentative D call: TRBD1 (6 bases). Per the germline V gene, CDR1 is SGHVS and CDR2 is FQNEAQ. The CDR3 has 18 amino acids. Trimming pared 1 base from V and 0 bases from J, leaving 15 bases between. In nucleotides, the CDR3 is TGTGCCAGCAGCTTAGATCAGGGGAATGGGGCAACTAATGAAAAACTGTTTTTT. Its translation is CASSLDQGNGATNEKLFF.

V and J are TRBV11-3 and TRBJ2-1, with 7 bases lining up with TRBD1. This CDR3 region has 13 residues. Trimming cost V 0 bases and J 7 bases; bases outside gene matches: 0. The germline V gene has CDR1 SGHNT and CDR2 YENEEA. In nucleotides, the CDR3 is TGTGCCAGCAGCTTAGACAGGGGGAATGAGCAGTTCTTC. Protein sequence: CASSLDRGNEQFF.

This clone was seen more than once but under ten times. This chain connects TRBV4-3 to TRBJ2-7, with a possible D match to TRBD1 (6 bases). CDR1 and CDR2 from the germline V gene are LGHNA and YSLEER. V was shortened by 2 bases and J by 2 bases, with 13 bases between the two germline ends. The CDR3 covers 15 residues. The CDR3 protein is CASSQTSDSAYEQYF. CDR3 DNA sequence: TGCGCCAGCAGCCAAACTTCGGACAGCGCCTACGAGCAGTACTTC.

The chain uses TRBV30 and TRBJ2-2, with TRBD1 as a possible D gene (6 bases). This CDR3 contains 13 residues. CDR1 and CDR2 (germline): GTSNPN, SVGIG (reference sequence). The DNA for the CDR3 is TGTGCGGAAGGACAGAGTTTTAGCGGGGAGCTGTTTTTT. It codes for CAEGQSFSGELFF.

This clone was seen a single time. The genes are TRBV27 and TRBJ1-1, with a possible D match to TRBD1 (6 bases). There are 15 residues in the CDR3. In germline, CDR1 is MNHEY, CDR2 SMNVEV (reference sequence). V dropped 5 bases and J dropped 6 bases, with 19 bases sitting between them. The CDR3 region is CASSPPPGGGPEAFF. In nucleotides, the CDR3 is TGTGCCAGCAGTCCCCCGCCCGGGGGCGGTCCTGAAGCTTTCTTT.

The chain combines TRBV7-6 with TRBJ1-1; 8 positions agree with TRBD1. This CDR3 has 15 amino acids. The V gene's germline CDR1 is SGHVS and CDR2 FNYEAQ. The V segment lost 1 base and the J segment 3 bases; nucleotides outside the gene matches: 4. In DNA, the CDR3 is TGTGCCAGCAGCTTAGGGCAGGGGGCGTACACTGAAGCTTTCTTT. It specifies CASSLGQGAYTEAFF.